The subject of this entry is one T cell receptor beta chain. Its specificity is unknown. The repertoire was sequenced with immunoSEQ multiplex PCR; TCRdb's copy has only in-frame clones and lacks some. This sample has about 140,000 clones, with 85% to 95% found just once. The sample belongs to a study of T cell responses to AZD1222 COVID-19 vaccine. Study-wide findings and caveats: Recipients of two AZD1222 doses showed rising Spike-specific TCR breadth and depth.

Trimming removed 3 bases from V and 1 base from J; junction bases left unmatched: 4. The length of the CDR3 is 15 residues. Germline assignment: CDR1 SGDLS and CDR2 YYNGEE. The receptor was isolated from an adult who had recovered from COVID-19. The chain is built from TRBV9 and TRBJ2-1; 7 bases are shared with TRBD1. The sequencing here drew on peripheral blood, taken after recovery from COVID-19. The CDR3 region has the DNA TGTGCCAGCAGCGCCGACAGGGAGTCCTACAATGAGCAGTTCTTC. It is translated as CASSADRESYNEQFF.